What follows are 7 T cell receptor beta chains derived from one specimen sequenced in a study of spatial heterogeneity in lung cancer. In TCRdb, the 5' RACE reads were re-called with MiXCR into one record per CDR3 protein. The table lists about 14,000 distinct CDR3 sequences, over 9.5% of them singletons. Time point of the sample: sample taken at primary tumor resection. Frozen PBMC, nontumor lung or tumor provided whole RNA, which was sequenced unsorted. The sample was PBMCs, taken at surgery. The origin of the receptors is a male donor with early-stage non-small cell lung cancer.

The chain combines TRBV5-8 with TRBJ2-1; tentatively, D is TRBD1 or TRBD2 (5 bases each). Germline V gene sequence: CDR1 SGHTS, CDR2 YDEGEE. V was shortened by 1 base and J by 2 bases, with 16 bases between the two germline ends. CDR3 length equals 17 residues. CDR3 in amino acids: CASSLYKGSLTYNEQFF. As DNA, the CDR3 is TGTGCCAGCAGCTTGTACAAGGGGAGCTTAACCTACAATGAGCAGTTCTTC.

This clonotype has ten or more counts. This chain connects TRBV7-9 to TRBJ2-1; 8 nucleotides match TRBD2. Germline CDR1 reads SEHNR; CDR2 reads FQNEAQ (reference sequence). CDR3 size: 15 residues. The V gene end was trimmed by 5 bases and the J gene end by 6 bases; junction bases not matched to a gene: 9. CDR3 nucleotides: TGTGCCAGCAGCGATACTTTAGCGGGACGCAATGAGCAGTTCTTC. Translating gives CASSDTLAGRNEQFF.

The rearrangement joins TRBV7-8 to TRBJ2-3, with a tentative D call TRBD1 (6 bases). The CDR3 is 14 amino acids. CDR1 is SGHVS and CDR2 is FQNEAQ in the germline V gene. V dropped 3 bases and J dropped 3 bases, with 10 bases sitting between them. The CDR3 reads CASSFGRGTDTQYF. CDR3 coding DNA: TGTGCCAGCAGCTTTGGCAGGGGAACAGATACGCAGTATTTT.

The rearrangement links TRBV19 to TRBJ2-3; TRBD2 aligns across 12 bases. Germline V CDR1 and CDR2: LNHDA, SQIVND (reference sequence). V gave up 6 bases and J gave up 4 bases; unmatched junction bases: 5. CDR3 length: 15 amino acids. The CDR3 here is CASSRLAGVPDTQYF. The CDR3 DNA is TGTGCCAGTAGCCGACTAGCGGGAGTCCCAGATACGCAGTATTTT.

This clonotype was seen repeatedly, ten times or more. The chain carries TRBV24-1 and TRBJ2-5; 8 bases align to TRBD1. CDR1 and CDR2 from the germline V gene are KGHDR and SFDVKD. This CDR3 has 15 residues. Unmatched junction bases numbered 5, after V lost 2 bases and J lost 4 bases. The CDR3 loop is CATSDSDRGRETQYF. In nucleotides, the CDR3 is TGTGCCACCAGTGATTCCGACAGGGGTAGAGAGACCCAGTACTTC.

This clonotype has ten or more counts. One end of the junction varies from germline; a read error may be responsible. This sequence joins TRBV12-5 and TRBJ1-6; 8 positions agree with TRBD1. CDR1 is LGHNT and CDR2 is FRNRAP in the germline V gene. This CDR3 spans 16 amino acids. The CDR3 sequence: CASGFNRDRNNSPLHF. Written as DNA, the CDR3 is TGTGCTAGTGGTTTTAACCGGGACAGGAATAATTCACCCCTCCATTTT.

This clonotype was counted at least ten times. V and J are TRBV9 and TRBJ1-5; D unresolved. From germline, CDR1 is SGDLS and CDR2 YYNGEE. This CDR3 region has 14 residues. Trimming removed 0 bases at V and 7 bases at J, with 11 bases between. The CDR3 sequence: CASSVGVVGQPQHF. The CDR3 coding sequence is TGTGCCAGCAGCGTAGGAGTGGTTGGACAGCCCCAGCATTTT.